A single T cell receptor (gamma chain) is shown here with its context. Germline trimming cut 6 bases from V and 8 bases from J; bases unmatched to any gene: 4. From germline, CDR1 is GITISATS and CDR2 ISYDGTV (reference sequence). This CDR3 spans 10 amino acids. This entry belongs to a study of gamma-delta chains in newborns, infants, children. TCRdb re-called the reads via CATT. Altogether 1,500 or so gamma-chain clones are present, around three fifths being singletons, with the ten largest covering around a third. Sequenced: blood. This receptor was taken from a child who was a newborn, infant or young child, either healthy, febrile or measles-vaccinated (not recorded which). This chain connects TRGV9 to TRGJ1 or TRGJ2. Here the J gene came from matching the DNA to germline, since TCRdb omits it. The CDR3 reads CALWSHKKLF. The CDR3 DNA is TGTGCCTTGTGGTCACATAAGAAACTCTTT.